The 6 T cell receptor beta chains below all came from one sample that was sequenced in a study of CD8+ T cells in alopecia areata. TCR sequencing used cDNA made by reverse transcription of extracted RNA. Profiled with immunoSEQ multiplex PCR; TCRdb holds only in-frame clones, not every one. The repertoire consists of some 98,000 clones, with roughly 64% occurring once and the leading ten covering 15% to 17%. The treatment is: oral pan-JAK inhibitor, 5-10 mg twice daily. The sample was CD8+ T cells sorted from blood, taken at week 4, from a patient treated with tofacitinib. Receptors were obtained from a human donor with alopecia areata.

This clone occurred a few times. The V call is TRBV13, the J call TRBJ2-7, with 10 bases identical to TRBD2. CDR3 length: 14 residues. Per the germline V gene, CDR1 is PRHDT and CDR2 is FYEKMQ (reference sequence). V lost 6 bases, J lost 6 bases, and 8 bases stayed unmatched. The CDR3 region has the DNA TGTGCCAGCAGTCCTCAGCGGGAGGGCCCCGAGCAGTACTTC. Protein: CASSPQREGPEQYF.

This chain links TRBV20-1 with TRBJ2-7, with a possible D match to TRBD1 (6 bases). The V end was cut by 3 bases, the J end by 6 bases, with 9 bases between. This CDR3 contains 11 residues. Germline V gene data show CDR1 as DFQATT and CDR2 as SNEGSKA (reference sequence). The CDR3 reads CSASDRFEQYF. For the CDR3, the DNA is TGCAGTGCTAGCGACAGGTTCGAGCAGTACTTC.

V and J are TRBV4-3 and TRBJ2-7; 8 bases agree with TRBD2. J was trimmed by 4 bases and V by 2 bases; bases with no gene match: 4. The CDR3 runs 14 residues. Germline CDR1 LGHNA, CDR2 YSLEER. The CDR3 DNA sequence: TGCGCCAGCAGCCAATTCCGCGGGGGGTACGAGCAGTACTTC. This sequence encodes CASSQFRGGYEQYF.

This chain joins TRBV11-2 and TRBJ2-3; a weak D match, TRBD2 (6 bases). V lost 2 bases and J lost 4, with 13 bases in between. The CDR3 has 15 residues. Germline CDR1 reads SGHAT; CDR2 reads FQNNGV. The CDR3 loop reads CASSLWGRSPDTQYF. Written as DNA, the CDR3 is TGTGCCAGCAGCTTATGGGGGAGGAGCCCAGATACGCAGTATTTT.

The rearrangement links TRBV29-1 to TRBJ2-3; D remains ambiguous. Per the germline V gene, CDR1 is SQVTM and CDR2 is ANQGSEA. The CDR3 has 14 residues. Trimming removed 5 bases from V and 0 bases from J, with 12 bases in between. The CDR3 bases are TGCAGCGTTTCCGGACGGTCTAGCACAGATACGCAGTATTTT. This codes for CSVSGRSSTDTQYF.

This clone was picked up one time. The rearrangement links TRBV11-2 to TRBJ2-1; D unclear. CDR1 and CDR2 from the germline V gene are SGHAT and FQNNGV. The V end lost 5 bases, the J end lost 4 bases, and 9 bases lay between the germline ends. This CDR3 is 13 amino acids long. CDR3 bases: TGTGCCAGCAGCCTCAACCCTTACAATGAGCAGTTCTTC. Translating gives CASSLNPYNEQFF. Variable domain in full (rest from reference TRBV11-2 and TRBJ2-1): EAGVAQSPRYKIIEKRQSVAFWCNPISGHATLYWYQQILGQGPKLLIQFQNNGVVDDSQLPKDRFSAERLKGVDSTLKIQPAKLEDSAVYLCASSLNPYNEQFFGPGTRLTVL.